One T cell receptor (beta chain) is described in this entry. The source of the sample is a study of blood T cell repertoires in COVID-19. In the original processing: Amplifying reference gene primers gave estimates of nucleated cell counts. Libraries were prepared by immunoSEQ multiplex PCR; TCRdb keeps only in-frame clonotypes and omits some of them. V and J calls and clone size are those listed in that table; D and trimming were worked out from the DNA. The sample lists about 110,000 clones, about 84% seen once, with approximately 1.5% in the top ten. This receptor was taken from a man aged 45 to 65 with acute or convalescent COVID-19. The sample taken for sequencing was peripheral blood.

The CDR3 loop reads CASSLSTGPEKLFF. In DNA form, the CDR3 reads TGCGCCAGCAGCTTGTCGACAGGTCCAGAAAAACTGTTTTTT. V usage is TRBV5-1 and J usage is TRBJ1-4, with a weak D call TRBD1 (6 bases). CDR3 length: 14 residues. V lost 1 base and J lost 8, with 12 bases in between. Looked up from germline, CDR1 is SGHRS and CDR2 is YFSETQ.